A single TCR beta chain is shown here with its context. Its antigen is undetermined. This was the immunoSEQ v3.0 assay at survey level. Sequencing had a target that covered about 40,000-50,000 T-cell genomes per sample. The data were produced by immunoSEQ multiplex PCR, yet TCRdb's version contains in-frame clones alone and is incomplete. The data contain 30,000 or so clones, more than 85% of them seen just once; the ten biggest clones take up 5.5% to 7%. Germline assignment: CDR1 GTSNPN and CDR2 SVGIG (reference sequence). The CDR3 consists of 16 residues. V gave up 2 bases and J gave up 4 bases; unmatched junction bases: 7. These data are taken from a study of long-term antiretroviral therapy in people with HIV. Points from the study as a whole: It was observed that HIV repertoires exhibited narrower CDR3 length ranges than controls. Diversity went up after ART and still fell short of transplant donor controls. Regardless of time point, clones expanded before ART dominated the repertoire.

The TCR comes from a woman in her 40s with HIV. This chain connects TRBV30 to TRBJ2-3; 12 nucleotides match TRBD2. The sequences come from unsorted PBMCs, collected almost 6.7 years after starting antiretroviral therapy. The CDR3 protein is CAWSQTSGGFADTQYF. In DNA form, the CDR3 reads TGTGCCTGGAGTCAGACTAGCGGGGGTTTCGCAGATACGCAGTATTTT.